The clone carrying this T cell receptor (beta chain) was found a few times. Its antigen is as yet unknown. This sample was included in a study of Ad26.COV2.S vaccination and SARS-CoV-2 variants. For the study at large: The donor was enrolled in the Ad26.COV2.S arm of the COV1001 trial. General study findings and limits: Assessments of TCR breadth and depth may have underestimated the total T cell responses. Measurement of non-spike TCR breadth gave similar results in vaccine and placebo recipients.

Clones were read by immunoSEQ multiplex PCR, and TCRdb kept only the in-frame ones, dropping some. The table has 300,000 to 350,000 clones, around 90% seen once. Treatment in this sample: about 20 received Ad26.COV2.S at low or high dose, single or two shots; five or six received placebo; per-sample allocation not given. Sampling was done on day 63 after the first vaccine or placebo injection. Expression of Wuhan-strain SARS-CoV-2 spike came from the Ad26 vector that formed the vaccine. Germline assignment: CDR1 SGDLS and CDR2 YYNGEE. V lost 4 bases to trimming and J lost 4 bases, with 17 bases between them. CDR3 length: 15 residues.

The clonotype originates from a person aged 18-60 years who received the Ad26.COV2.S COVID-19 vaccine or a placebo. This chain uses TRBV9 with TRBJ1-1, with D maybe TRBD1 (5 bases). Sequenced here: peripheral blood, sampled in a trial of Ad26.COV2.S vaccine versus placebo. CDR3 sequence: CASSFSAGISTEAFF. CDR3 sequence (DNA): TGTGCCAGCAGCTTCTCGGCAGGGATTAGCACTGAAGCTTTCTTT.